The 13 T cell receptor beta chains below all came from one sample that was sequenced in a study of blood T cell repertoires in COVID-19. Measured with immunoSEQ multiplex PCR; TCRdb has only the in-frame clones, and not every one. The sample contains a few hundred thousand clones, more than 70% of which appear only once. The material sequenced was PBMCs or T cells enriched from blood (not recorded which). The receptors were sampled from a woman younger than 35 who had recovered from COVID-19.

The count of this clone is one. Germline and junction disagree at one end, which may indicate a read error. The chain links TRBV6-1 to TRBJ1-6; unclear D gene. CDR1 is MNHNS and CDR2 is SASEGT in the germline V gene. This CDR3 is 16 amino acids long. The CDR3: CASSQADPGSNSPLHF. CDR3 coding DNA: TGTGCCAGCAGTCAAGCGGACCCGGGGAGTAATTCACCCCTCCACTTT.

The rearrangement links TRBV6-5 to TRBJ1-2, with D hard to call. The CDR3 sequence is 16 residues long. Germline V lookup: CDR1 MNHEY, CDR2 SVGAGI. Trimming took 0 bases from V and 6 from J, leaving 17 bases between them. CDR3 bases: TGTGCCAGCAGTTACTCGACTACCCCAGATTTCCATGGCTACACCTTC. Protein: CASSYSTTPDFHGYTF.

The V call is TRBV3-1 (or the pseudogene TRBV3-2), the J call TRBJ2-3; D is possibly TRBD1 (6 bases). Germline V gives CDR1 LGHDT, CDR2 YNNKEL (reference sequence). V lost 4 bases, J lost 1 base, and 18 bases lay in between. This CDR3 comprises 17 residues. The CDR3 spells CASSPWSGEAGTDTQYF. In nucleotides, the CDR3 is TGTGCCAGCAGCCCATGGTCAGGGGAAGCCGGCACAGATACGCAGTATTTT.

CDR3 DNA: TGTGCCACCAGTGACCCTACAGGGAGCCTCTACGAGCAGTACTTC. It encodes CATSDPTGSLYEQYF. V usage is TRBV24-1 and J usage is TRBJ2-7; D is possibly TRBD1 (6 bases). The V gene's germline CDR1 is KGHDR and CDR2 SFDVKD. Trimming removed 4 bases at V and 3 bases at J, with 15 bases between. The CDR3 extends over 15 amino acids.

V usage is TRBV23-1 and J usage is TRBJ2-2; D gene ambiguous. TRBV23-1 is an ORF for which the function is uncertain. V was clipped by 4 bases and J by 3 bases, with 12 bases between them. The CDR3 has 15 residues. For the CDR3, the DNA is TGCGCCAGCAGTCCGCCGGGTGTCCACACCGGGGAGCTGTTTTTT. Encoded protein: CASSPPGVHTGELFF.

The chain recombines TRBV9 with TRBJ2-1, with unresolved D. The germline gives CDR1 SGDLS, CDR2 YYNGEE. V dropped 3 bases and J dropped 5 bases, with 6 bases sitting between them. The CDR3 extends over 12 amino acids. The CDR3 reads CASSGGNNEQFF. As DNA, the CDR3 is TGTGCCAGCAGCGGCGGCAACAATGAGCAGTTCTTC.

The chain links TRBV11-2 to TRBJ2-7; 9 bases match TRBD1. V was clipped by 4 bases and J by 2 bases; unmatched bases: 6. Germline CDR1 is SGHAT and CDR2 is FQNNGV. The CDR3 loop spans 15 amino acids. CDR3 in amino acids: CASSSRDRATYEQYF. The DNA for the CDR3 is TGTGCCAGCAGCTCCCGGGACAGGGCGACCTACGAGCAGTACTTC. The variable domain in full, with the rest retrieved from reference TRBV11-2 and TRBJ2-7, is EAGVAQSPRYKIIEKRQSVAFWCNPISGHATLYWYQQILGQGPKLLIQFQNNGVVDDSQLPKDRFSAERLKGVDSTLKIQPAKLEDSAVYLCASSSRDRATYEQYFGPGTRLTVT.

The chain joins TRBV5-1 to TRBJ2-7; 8 nucleotides match TRBD1. The germline CDR1 and CDR2 sequences are SGHRS and YFSETQ. Trimming cost V 4 bases and J 5 bases; bases outside gene matches: 8. This CDR3 contains 14 residues. The CDR3 DNA is TGCGCCAGCAGCGTGGACAGGGAGTTCCACGAGCAGTACTTC. Translation: CASSVDREFHEQYF.

This clone appeared a single time. The genes are TRBV9 and TRBJ1-6; D remains unclear. V gave up 0 bases and J gave up 7 bases, with 14 bases separating them. Germline-derived CDR1 and CDR2 are SGDLS and YYNGEE. This CDR3 region has 16 residues. The CDR3 coding sequence is TGTGCCAGCAGCGTAGAGGGTCCGGGAGGCAATTCACCCCTCCACTTT. It codes for CASSVEGPGGNSPLHF.

The CDR3 sequence: CASSPWGRGKLFF. CDR3 coding DNA: TGTGCCAGCAGCCCATGGGGAAGGGGAAAACTGTTTTTT. V usage is TRBV9 and J usage is TRBJ1-4; D perhaps matches TRBD1 (5 bases). V was shortened by 4 bases and J by 10 bases, with 14 bases between the two germline ends. The CDR3 extends over 13 amino acids. Germline V CDR1 and CDR2: SGDLS, YYNGEE.

This rearrangement joins TRBV7-9 to TRBJ2-7; TRBD2 aligns across 15 bases. V shed 4 bases and J 2 bases; nucleotides not matched to a gene: 3. CDR1 is SEHNR, CDR2 FQNEAQ, per germline (reference sequence). CDR3 length: 16 residues. CDR3 in amino acids: CASSWGLAGGPYEQYF. The CDR3 coding sequence is TGTGCCAGCAGCTGGGGACTAGCGGGGGGTCCCTACGAGCAGTACTTC.

This chain uses TRBV7-3 with TRBJ1-1; 9 nucleotides agree with TRBD1. Trimming removed 0 bases from V and 3 bases from J; junction bases left unmatched: 2. CDR1 is SGHTA, CDR2 FQGTGA, per germline. There are 15 residues in the CDR3. Written as DNA, the CDR3 is TGTGCCAGCAGCTTAACGGGACAGGGAGACACTGAAGCTTTCTTT. It codes for CASSLTGQGDTEAFF.

The genes are TRBV25-1 and TRBJ1-2; TRBD1 matches at 8 bases. Trimming cost V 4 bases and J 4 bases; bases outside gene matches: 8. Germline lookup yields CDR1 MGHDK and CDR2 SYGVNS. The CDR3 covers 15 residues. CDR3 in amino acids: CASSVPSGGPYGYTF. The DNA for the CDR3 is TGTGCCAGCAGTGTACCCTCAGGGGGCCCCTATGGCTACACCTTC.